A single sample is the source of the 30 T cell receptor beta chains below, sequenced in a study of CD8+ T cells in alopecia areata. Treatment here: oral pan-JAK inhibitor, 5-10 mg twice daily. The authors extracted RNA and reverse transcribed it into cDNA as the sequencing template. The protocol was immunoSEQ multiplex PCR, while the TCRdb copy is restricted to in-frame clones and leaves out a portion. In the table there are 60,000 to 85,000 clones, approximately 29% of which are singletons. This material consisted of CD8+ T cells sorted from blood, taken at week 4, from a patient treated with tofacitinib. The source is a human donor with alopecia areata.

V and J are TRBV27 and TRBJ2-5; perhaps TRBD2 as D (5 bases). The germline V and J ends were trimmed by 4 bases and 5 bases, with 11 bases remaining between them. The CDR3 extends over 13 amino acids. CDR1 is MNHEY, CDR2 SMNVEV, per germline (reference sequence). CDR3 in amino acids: CASSSSQRETQYF. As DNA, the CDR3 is TGTGCCAGCAGTTCCTCCCAGCGGGAGACCCAGTACTTC.

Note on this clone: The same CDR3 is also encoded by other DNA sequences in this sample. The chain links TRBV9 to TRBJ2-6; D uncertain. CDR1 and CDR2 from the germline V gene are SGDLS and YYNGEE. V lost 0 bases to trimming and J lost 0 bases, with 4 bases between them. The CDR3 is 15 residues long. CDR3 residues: CASSVGGSGANVLTF. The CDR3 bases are TGTGCCAGCAGCGTAGGGGGCTCTGGGGCCAACGTCCTGACTTTC.

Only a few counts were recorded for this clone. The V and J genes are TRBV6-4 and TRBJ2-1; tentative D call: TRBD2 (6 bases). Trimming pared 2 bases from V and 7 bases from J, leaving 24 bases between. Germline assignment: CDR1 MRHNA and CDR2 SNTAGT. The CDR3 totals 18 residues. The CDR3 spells CASSDQAHLAPLGNEQFF. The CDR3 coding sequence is TGTGCCAGCAGTGACCAAGCCCATCTAGCGCCCCTAGGGAATGAGCAGTTCTTC.

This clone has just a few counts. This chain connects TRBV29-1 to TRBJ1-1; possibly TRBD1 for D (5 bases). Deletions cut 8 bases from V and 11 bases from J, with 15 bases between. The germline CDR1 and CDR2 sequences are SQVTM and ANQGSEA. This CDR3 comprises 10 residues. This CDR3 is CSLGQGAAFF. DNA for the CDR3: TGCAGCCTCGGACAAGGAGCGGCTTTCTTT.

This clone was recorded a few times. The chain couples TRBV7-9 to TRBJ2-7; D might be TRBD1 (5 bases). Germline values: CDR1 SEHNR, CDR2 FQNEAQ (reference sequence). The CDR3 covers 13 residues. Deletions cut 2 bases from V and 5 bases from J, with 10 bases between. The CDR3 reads CASSLNPGNEQYF. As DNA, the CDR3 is TGTGCCAGCAGCTTAAACCCAGGGAACGAGCAGTACTTC.

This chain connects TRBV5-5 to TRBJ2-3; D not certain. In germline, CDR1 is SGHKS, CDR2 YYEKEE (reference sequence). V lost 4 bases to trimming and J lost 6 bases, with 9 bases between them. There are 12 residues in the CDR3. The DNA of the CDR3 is TGTGCCAGCAGCCCACCCTACGATACGCAGTATTTT. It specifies CASSPPYDTQYF.

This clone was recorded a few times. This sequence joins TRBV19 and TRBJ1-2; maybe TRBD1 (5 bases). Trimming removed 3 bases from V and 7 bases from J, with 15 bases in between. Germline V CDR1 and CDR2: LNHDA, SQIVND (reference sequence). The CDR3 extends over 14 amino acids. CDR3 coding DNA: TGTGCCAGTAGTATGGGGAATGGGGGTCTTGGCTACACCTTC. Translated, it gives CASSMGNGGLGYTF. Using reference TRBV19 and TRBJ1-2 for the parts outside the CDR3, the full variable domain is DGGITQSPKYLFRKEGQNVTLSCEQNLNHDAMYWYRQDPGQGLRLIYYSQIVNDFQKGDIAEGYSVSREKKESFPLTVTSAQKNPTAFYLCASSMGNGGLGYTFGSGTRLTVV.

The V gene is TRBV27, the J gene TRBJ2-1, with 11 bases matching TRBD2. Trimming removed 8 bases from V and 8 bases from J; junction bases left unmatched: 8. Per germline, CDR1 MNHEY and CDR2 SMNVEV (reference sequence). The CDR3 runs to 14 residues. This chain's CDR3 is CASGRLAGRDEQFF. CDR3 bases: TGTGCCAGCGGAAGACTAGCGGGACGGGATGAGCAGTTCTTC.

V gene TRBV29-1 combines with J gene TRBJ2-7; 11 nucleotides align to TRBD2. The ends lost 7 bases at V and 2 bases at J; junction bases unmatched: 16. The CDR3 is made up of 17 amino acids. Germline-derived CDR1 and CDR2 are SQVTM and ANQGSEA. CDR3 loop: CSASGWGGLAATYEQYF. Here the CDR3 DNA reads TGCAGCGCCTCCGGGTGGGGGGGACTAGCGGCAACCTACGAGCAGTACTTC.

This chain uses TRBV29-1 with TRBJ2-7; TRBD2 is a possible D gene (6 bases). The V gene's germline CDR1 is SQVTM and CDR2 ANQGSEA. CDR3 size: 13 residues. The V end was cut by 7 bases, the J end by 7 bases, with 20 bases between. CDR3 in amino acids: CSGCEPGRREQYF. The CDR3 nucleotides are TGCAGCGGATGTGAACCGGGGAGGAGGGAGCAGTACTTC.

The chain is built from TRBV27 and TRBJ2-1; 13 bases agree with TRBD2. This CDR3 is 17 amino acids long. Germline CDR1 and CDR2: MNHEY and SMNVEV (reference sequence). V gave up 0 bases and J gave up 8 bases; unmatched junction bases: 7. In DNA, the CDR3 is TGTGCCAGCAGTTTATCAACACTAGCGGGAGGGATCGATGAGCAGTTCTTC. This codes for CASSLSTLAGGIDEQFF.

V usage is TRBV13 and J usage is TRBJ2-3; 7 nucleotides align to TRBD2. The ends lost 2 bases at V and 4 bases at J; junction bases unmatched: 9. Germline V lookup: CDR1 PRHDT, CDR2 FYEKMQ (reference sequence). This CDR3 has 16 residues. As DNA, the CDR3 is TGTGCCAGCAGCTTATGGGAGGGCCTCGGTGCAGATACGCAGTATTTT. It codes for CASSLWEGLGADTQYF.

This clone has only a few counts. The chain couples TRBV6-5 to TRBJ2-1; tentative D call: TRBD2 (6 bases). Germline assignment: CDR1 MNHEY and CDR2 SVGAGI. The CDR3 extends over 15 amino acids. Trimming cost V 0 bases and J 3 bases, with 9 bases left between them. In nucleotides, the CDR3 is TGTGCCAGCAGTTACTCAAAGACTAGCTACAATGAGCAGTTCTTC. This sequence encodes CASSYSKTSYNEQFF.

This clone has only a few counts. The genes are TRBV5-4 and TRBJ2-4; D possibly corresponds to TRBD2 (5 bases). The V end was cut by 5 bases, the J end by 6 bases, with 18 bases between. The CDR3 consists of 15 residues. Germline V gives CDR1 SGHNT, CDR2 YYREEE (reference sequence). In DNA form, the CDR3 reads TGTGCCAGCAGACCAGACCTGGGAGAGGGAAACATTCAGTACTTC. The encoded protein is CASRPDLGEGNIQYF.

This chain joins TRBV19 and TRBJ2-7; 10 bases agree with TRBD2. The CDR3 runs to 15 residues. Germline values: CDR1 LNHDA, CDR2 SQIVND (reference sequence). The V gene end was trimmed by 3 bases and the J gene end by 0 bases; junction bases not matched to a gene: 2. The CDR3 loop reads CASSMGTSDSYEQYF. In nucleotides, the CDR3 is TGTGCCAGTAGTATGGGGACTAGCGACTCCTACGAGCAGTACTTC. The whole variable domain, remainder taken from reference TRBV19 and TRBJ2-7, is DGGITQSPKYLFRKEGQNVTLSCEQNLNHDAMYWYRQDPGQGLRLIYYSQIVNDFQKGDIAEGYSVSREKKESFPLTVTSAQKNPTAFYLCASSMGTSDSYEQYFGPGTRLTVT.

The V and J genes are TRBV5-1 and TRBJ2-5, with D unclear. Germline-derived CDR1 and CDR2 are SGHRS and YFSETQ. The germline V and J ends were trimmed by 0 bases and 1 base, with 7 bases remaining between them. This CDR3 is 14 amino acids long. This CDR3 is CASSLEPAQETQYF. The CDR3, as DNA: TGCGCCAGCAGCTTGGAGCCAGCCCAAGAGACCCAGTACTTC.

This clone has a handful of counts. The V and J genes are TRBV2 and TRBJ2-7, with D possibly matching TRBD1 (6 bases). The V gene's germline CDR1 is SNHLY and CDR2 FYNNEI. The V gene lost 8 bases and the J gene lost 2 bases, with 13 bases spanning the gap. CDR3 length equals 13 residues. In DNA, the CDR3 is TGTGCCAGCTATGGAACAGGGACCTACGAGCAGTACTTC. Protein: CASYGTGTYEQYF.

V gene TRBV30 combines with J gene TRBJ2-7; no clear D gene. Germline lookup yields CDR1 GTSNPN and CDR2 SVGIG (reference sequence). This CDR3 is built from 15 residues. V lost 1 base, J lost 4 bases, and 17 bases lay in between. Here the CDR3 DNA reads TGTGCCTGGAGTGGGTCGTTGCGGTGGGTTTACGAGCAGTACTTC. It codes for CAWSGSLRWVYEQYF.

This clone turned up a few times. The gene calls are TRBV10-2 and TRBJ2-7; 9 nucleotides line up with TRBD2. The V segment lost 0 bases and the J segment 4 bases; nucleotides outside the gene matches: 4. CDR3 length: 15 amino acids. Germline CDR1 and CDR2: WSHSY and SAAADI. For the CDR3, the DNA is TGCGCCAGCAGTGAGTCGGCTAGCGGGGTATACGAGCAGTACTTC. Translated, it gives CASSESASGVYEQYF.

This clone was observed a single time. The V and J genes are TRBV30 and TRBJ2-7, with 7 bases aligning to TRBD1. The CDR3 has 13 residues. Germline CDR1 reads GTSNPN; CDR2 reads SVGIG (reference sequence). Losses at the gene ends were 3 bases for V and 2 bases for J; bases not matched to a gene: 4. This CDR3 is CAWRRDSTYEQYF. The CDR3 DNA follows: TGTGCCTGGAGAAGGGACAGCACCTACGAGCAGTACTTC.

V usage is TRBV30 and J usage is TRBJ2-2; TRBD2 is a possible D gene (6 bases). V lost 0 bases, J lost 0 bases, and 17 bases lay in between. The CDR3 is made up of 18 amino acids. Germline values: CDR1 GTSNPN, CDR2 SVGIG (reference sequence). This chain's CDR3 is CAWSVAGPSLTNTGELFF. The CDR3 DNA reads TGTGCCTGGAGTGTGGCGGGACCCTCCCTTACGAACACCGGGGAGCTGTTTTTT. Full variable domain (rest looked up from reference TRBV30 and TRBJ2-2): SQTIHQWPATLVQPVGSPLSLECTVEGTSNPNLYWYRQAAGRGLQLLFYSVGIGQISSEVPQNLSASRPQDRQFILSSKKLLLSDSGFYLCAWSVAGPSLTNTGELFFGEGSRLTVL.

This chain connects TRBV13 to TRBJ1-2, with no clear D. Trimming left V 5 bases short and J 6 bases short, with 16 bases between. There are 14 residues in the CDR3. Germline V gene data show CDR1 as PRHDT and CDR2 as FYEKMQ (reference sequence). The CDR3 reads CASSPLRVSDGYTF. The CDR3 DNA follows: TGTGCCAGCAGCCCCCTGAGGGTATCGGATGGCTACACCTTC.

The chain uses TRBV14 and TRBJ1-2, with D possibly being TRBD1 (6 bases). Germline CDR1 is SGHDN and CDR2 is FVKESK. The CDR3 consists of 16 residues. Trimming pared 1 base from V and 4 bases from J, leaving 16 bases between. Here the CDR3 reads CASSQGPPGDGYGYTF. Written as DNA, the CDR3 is TGTGCCAGCAGCCAAGGGCCCCCAGGGGATGGCTATGGCTACACCTTC.

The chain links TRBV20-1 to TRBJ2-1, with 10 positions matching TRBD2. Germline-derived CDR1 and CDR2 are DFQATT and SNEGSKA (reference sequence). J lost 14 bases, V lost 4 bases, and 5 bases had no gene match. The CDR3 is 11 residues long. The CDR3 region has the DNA TGCAGTGCTACCTATCTAGCGGGAGAGTTCTTC. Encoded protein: CSATYLAGEFF.

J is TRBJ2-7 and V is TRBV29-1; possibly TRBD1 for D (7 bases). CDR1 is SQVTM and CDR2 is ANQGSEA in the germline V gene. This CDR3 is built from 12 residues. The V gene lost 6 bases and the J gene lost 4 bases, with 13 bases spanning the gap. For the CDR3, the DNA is TGCAGCGTATCTCCAGGGGGGTACGAGCAGTACTTC. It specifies CSVSPGGYEQYF.

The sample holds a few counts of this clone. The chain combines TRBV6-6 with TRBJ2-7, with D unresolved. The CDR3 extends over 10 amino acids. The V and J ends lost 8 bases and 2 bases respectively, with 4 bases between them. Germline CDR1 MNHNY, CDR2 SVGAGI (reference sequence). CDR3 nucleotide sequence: TGTGCCAGCGGGCCCTACGAGCAGTACTTC. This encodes CASGPYEQYF.

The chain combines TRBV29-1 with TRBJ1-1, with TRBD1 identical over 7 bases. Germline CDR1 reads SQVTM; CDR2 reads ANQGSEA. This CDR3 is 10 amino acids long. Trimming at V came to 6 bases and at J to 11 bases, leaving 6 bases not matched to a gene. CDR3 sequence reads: CSVTDRDAFF. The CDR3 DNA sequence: TGCAGCGTCACAGACAGGGACGCTTTCTTT.

The CDR3 bases are TGCGCCAGCAGCTTGGACAGGGACGCAGATACGCAGTATTTT. As protein: CASSLDRDADTQYF. The chain links TRBV5-1 to TRBJ2-3, with D possibly TRBD1 on 6 matching bases. CDR3 length equals 14 residues. The germline V and J ends were trimmed by 0 bases and 4 bases, with 9 bases remaining between them. CDR1 and CDR2 from the germline V gene are SGHRS and YFSETQ. The full variable domain, its missing parts supplied by reference TRBV5-1 and TRBJ2-3, is KAGVTQTPRYLIKTRGQQVTLSCSPISGHRSVSWYQQTPGQGLQFLFEYFSETQRNKGNFPGRFSGRQFSNSRSEMNVSTLELGDSALYLCASSLDRDADTQYFGPGTRLTVL.

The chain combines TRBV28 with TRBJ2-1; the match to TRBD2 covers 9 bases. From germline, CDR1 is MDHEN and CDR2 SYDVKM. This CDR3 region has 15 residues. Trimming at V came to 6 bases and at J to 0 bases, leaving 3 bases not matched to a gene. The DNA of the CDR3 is TGTGCCAGCAGCATTAGCGGGAGCTCCTACAATGAGCAGTTCTTC. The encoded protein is CASSISGSSYNEQFF.

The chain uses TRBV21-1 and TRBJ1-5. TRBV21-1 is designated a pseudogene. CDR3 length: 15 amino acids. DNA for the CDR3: TGTGCCAGCAGCCGGGAGGCAGGACGGGGTCAGCCCCAGCATTTT. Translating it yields CASSREAGRGQPQHF.